These 10 T cell receptor beta chains came from one sample sequenced in a study of T cell changes during pregnancy in multiple sclerosis. Libraries were prepared by immunoSEQ multiplex PCR; TCRdb keeps only in-frame clonotypes and omits some of them. The sample records about 59,000 clones, about 94% being singletons. The specimen comprised CD8+ T cells from peripheral blood mononuclear cells, sampled after pregnancy. The receptors come from a female donor with multiple sclerosis, enrolled in a pregnancy study.

V usage is TRBV27 and J usage is TRBJ2-7; TRBD1 might be the D (6 bases). Per germline, CDR1 MNHEY and CDR2 SMNVEV (reference sequence). V dropped 6 bases and J dropped 3 bases, with 12 bases sitting between them. This CDR3 contains 13 residues. CDR3 residues: CASSRGGFYEQYF. CDR3 bases: TGTGCCAGCAGCAGGGGCGGTTTCTACGAGCAGTACTTC.

CDR3 sequence reads: CASSLPGADRGPFGNYGYTF. DNA of the CDR3: TGTGCCAGCAGCTTACCAGGGGCGGACAGGGGGCCTTTCGGGAACTATGGCTACACCTTC. This chain connects TRBV7-8 to TRBJ1-2; 11 bases map to TRBD1. With 2 bases clipped from V and 2 bases from J, the junction kept 16 bases outside the gene matches. In germline, CDR1 is SGHVS, CDR2 FQNEAQ. The CDR3 loop spans 20 amino acids.

J is TRBJ2-1 and V is TRBV13; 14 nucleotides match TRBD2. CDR1 is PRHDT and CDR2 is FYEKMQ in the germline V gene (reference sequence). With V trimmed by 3 bases and J by 7 bases, 2 bases remained unmatched. CDR3 length equals 15 residues. CDR3 sequence reads: CASSLGTSGGNEQFF. DNA for the CDR3: TGTGCCAGCAGCTTGGGGACTAGCGGGGGTAATGAGCAGTTCTTC. Variable domain in full (rest from reference TRBV13 and TRBJ2-1): AAGVIQSPRHLIKEKRETATLKCYPIPRHDTVYWYQQGPGQDPQFLISFYEKMQSDKGSIPDRFSAQQFSDYHSELNMSSLELGDSALYFCASSLGTSGGNEQFFGPGTRLTVL.

The chain uses TRBV28 and TRBJ1-1; possible D gene TRBD1, 6 bases. V was pared by 2 bases and J by 0 bases, with 10 bases between. Germline-derived CDR1 and CDR2 are MDHEN and SYDVKM. CDR3 length: 15 amino acids. The CDR3 DNA reads as TGTGCCAGCAGTTTAGGTACAGGGTTGAACACTGAAGCTTTCTTT. Encoded protein: CASSLGTGLNTEAFF.

The rearrangement uses TRBV7-8 and TRBJ1-1; 7 nucleotides agree with TRBD1. This CDR3 comprises 18 residues. With 2 bases clipped from V and 1 base from J, the junction kept 13 bases outside the gene matches. Per the germline V gene, CDR1 is SGHVS and CDR2 is FQNEAQ. This chain's CDR3 is CASSLNPGTVMGNTEAFF. CDR3 coding DNA: TGTGCCAGCAGCTTAAACCCTGGGACAGTCATGGGGAACACTGAAGCTTTCTTT.

V and J are TRBV6-5 and TRBJ2-3, with 11 bases fitting TRBD2. Germline V gene sequence: CDR1 MNHEY, CDR2 SVGAGI. V lost 4 bases, J lost 2 bases, and 5 bases stayed unmatched. The CDR3 has 16 amino acids. The CDR3 protein is CASSLRLAGYTDTQYF. DNA for the CDR3: TGTGCCAGCAGTTTACGACTAGCGGGGTACACAGATACGCAGTATTTT.

The rearrangement uses TRBV4-1 and TRBJ2-7; D unresolved. The ends were cut back, 1 base at V and 4 bases at J, with 8 bases in the middle. The CDR3 covers 13 residues. The germline V gene has CDR1 MGHRA and CDR2 YSYEKL. For the CDR3, the DNA is TGCGCCAGCAGCCAAGGGCAGAAATACGAGCAGTACTTC. It codes for CASSQGQKYEQYF.

This chain uses TRBV7-9 with TRBJ2-2; 11 nucleotides match TRBD2. The V gene's germline CDR1 is SEHNR and CDR2 FQNEAQ (reference sequence). The trim removed 4 bases at V and 7 bases at J, leaving 17 bases unmatched. The CDR3 length is 19 residues. The CDR3 DNA reads TGTGCCAGCAGCTCGTTAGCGGGAGGGAACGTGGGCGACCTCGGGGAGCTGTTTTTT. Translated, it gives CASSSLAGGNVGDLGELFF.

This rearrangement joins TRBV10-1 to TRBJ2-5, with D possibly matching TRBD2 (6 bases). There are 15 residues in the CDR3. Trimming cost V 3 bases and J 0 bases, with 11 bases left between them. Germline assignment: CDR1 WNHNN and CDR2 SYGVQD (reference sequence). The DNA for the CDR3 is TGCGCCAGCAGTGACCCCACTAGCTACCAAGAGACCCAGTACTTC. Encoded protein: CASSDPTSYQETQYF.

The V call is TRBV9, the J call TRBJ2-1; 9 bases agree with TRBD1. Germline CDR1 SGDLS, CDR2 YYNGEE. The CDR3 sequence is 15 residues long. Germline trimming cut 3 bases from V and 0 bases from J; bases unmatched to any gene: 1. The CDR3 loop reads CASSETGGSYNEQFF. The CDR3 DNA follows: TGTGCCAGCAGCGAGACAGGGGGCTCCTACAATGAGCAGTTCTTC.